This TCR beta chain came from a study of T cells in Graves' hyperthyroidism and ophthalmopathy (dated by TCRdb to 2018 to 2020). Context from the whole study: Peripheral blood was sampled at the time of initial diagnosis, prior to any treatment. To identify distinguishing TCR V-J signatures, a discovery cohort of about a hundred patients was used, comprising 43 with Graves' ophthalmopathy and some 57 with stable Graves' hyperthyroidism. Whether ophthalmopathy could be predicted prospectively was tested in an independent validation cohort made up of about 18 hyperthyroidism patients plus 17 patients who later progressed to ophthalmopathy. The 90 or so discovery patients were randomly split 7:3 into training and test sets. Thyroid tissue and blood T-cell repertoires from six or seven Graves' hyperthyroidism patients were also compared in the study. Once sampling was done, hyperthyroidism patients were given methimazole at a starting dose of 30 mg daily, whereas ophthalmopathy patients were given high-dose intravenous methylprednisolone. The paper reports TCR Vbeta CDR3 sequencing of 140 or so peripheral blood samples: around 41 ophthalmopathy, under 85 hyperthyroidism and 17 progressor patients. Results and caveats for the whole study, not just this receptor: In validation, progression to ophthalmopathy was predicted by the model with roughly 69% sensitivity and under 85% specificity, a median of 6.5 months before onset. Sample size was not statistically predetermined, and blinding of investigators to group allocation was not performed. A 13 V-J signature model separated ophthalmopathy from stable hyperthyroidism, with around 91% sensitivity and about 81% specificity in cross-validation and 80%/75% in testing. Most expanded thyroid clonotypes (frequency above 0.001) were also found in blood, which suggests that blood repertoires may mirror thyroid immune responses.

This clonotype has a count of ten or more. The antigen this receptor binds is unknown. No per-base quality is available; no much larger clone lies one base away. The TCR beta CDR3 regions were amplified from the RNA transcripts. A first-round RT-PCR of the TCR CDR3 used the HTBI primer set with the Qiagen OneStep RT-PCR kit. A second multiplex PCR round built the libraries, followed by size selection and purification. Sequencing of the libraries was done on an Illumina HiSeq2000 using paired-end 100 bp reads. The original methods were these. SOAPnuke was used to process the raw data, with reads discarded if the reads contained adapters or uncalled bases, had a mean Phred below 15, or lacked an exact constant-primer or identifier match. High-quality paired reads were merged using COPE v1.2.5, and each unique nucleotide sequence was defined as a clonotype. Clonotypes were aligned to IMGT TRBV, TRBD and TRBJ reference segments using MiTCR v1.1. Analysis was restricted to V-J combinations with a frequency above 0.0001, which covered about 99% of repertoires. The TCS score was defined as the ratio of F50 (clonal expansion) to E x V (chaos), calculated using BLOSUM62-based TCRdist between CDR3 peptides within each V-J. Welch's t-statistics and random forest reduced roughly 530 V-J features to fewer than 15, which were used in a naive Bayes classifier (R e1071). TCRdb trimmed the raw reads at Q25, called clones with MiXCR and kept productive beta chains. Rows merge per CDR3 protein into single entries with the most common DNA and genes. The V and J calls were determined by TCRdb, not by the authors. The sample data list approximately 250,000 distinct CDR3 sequences, and approximately 25% of these were observed just once. In total, the top ten clones hold roughly 40% of the sample.

In the ophthalmopathy patients, disease was moderately to severely active, with a Clinical Activity Score of 3 or more, a NOSPECS grade of 4 or more, and a duration of less than 3 months. The study excluded patients with uncontrolled infections, other autoimmune diseases, pregnancy or lactation. Diagnoses were established on the basis of clinical symptoms, serum thyroxine and TRAb, thyroid ultrasound, and orbital computed tomography. PBMCs were separated from roughly 10 ml of fresh peripheral blood using Ficoll-Paque density gradient centrifugation. Trizol reagent was used to extract total RNA, and RNA quality was then checked on an Agilent 2100 Bioanalyzer. Trimmed from V: 6 bases; trimmed from J: 7 bases; junction bases lacking a gene match: 7. The CDR3 measures 15 amino acids from cysteine to phenylalanine. Left in the record is the CDR3 DNA by itself, 45 bases read in frame from the first base.

The source of this sequence is a woman between 40 and 55 years old with Graves' ophthalmopathy. The sample consisted of blood. Recombination linked TRBV12-3 or TRBV12-4 to TRBJ2-2; a stretch of 11 junction bases matches TRBD2. The CDR3 protein sequence reads: CASSPGLAGLGELFF. In nucleotides, the sequence is TGTGCCAGCAGCCCCGGACTAGCGGGCCTCGGGGAGCTGTTTTTT.